This T cell receptor (beta chain) was sequenced for a study of blood T cell repertoires in COVID-19. Method: immunoSEQ multiplex PCR; TCRdb's copy keeps in-frame clones and lacks some. Of about 200,000 clones in the sample, over 80% are singletons; the top ten hold under 4%. Germline CDR1 MNHNS, CDR2 SASEGT. This CDR3 comprises 15 residues. V gave up 3 bases and J gave up 0 bases; unmatched junction bases: 2. Cohorts were based on clinical histories the participants reported. Up to 2 weeks before entering the study, exposed participants had met a COVID-19 case. This rearrangement joins TRBV6-1 to TRBJ1-3, with 7 bases lining up with TRBD1. Sequenced input: PBMCs or T cells enriched from blood (not recorded which). The source of this sequence is a woman between 25 and 40 years old who had been exposed to COVID-19. CDR3 residues: CASSETGHSGNTIYF. The CDR3 DNA is TGTGCCAGCAGTGAGACAGGGCACTCTGGAAACACCATATATTTT.